The source of this TCR beta chain is a study of OX40 agonist ivuxolimab in advanced cancers. This clone appeared a single time. The V gene's germline CDR1 is SQVTM and CDR2 ANQGSEA. CDR3 length: 15 residues. V dropped 6 bases and J dropped 2; count of bases not matched to a gene: 10. TCRdb keeps only in-frame clones here, not all; method: immunoSEQ multiplex PCR. The table shows approximately 76,000 clones, with 88% occurring only once. Baseline, cycle 4 day 1, and cycle 7 day 1 were the blood sampling points. The clonotype was recovered from an adult with an advanced solid tumor such as melanoma, head and neck, liver or kidney cancer. The chain recombines TRBV29-1 with TRBJ2-4, with 7 bases aligning to TRBD2. This specimen was CD4+ or CD8+ T cells sorted from blood, taken in a trial of the OX40 agonist ivuxolimab. The CDR3 loop is CSVSGGASTKNIQYF. Here the CDR3 DNA reads TGCAGCGTATCGGGGGGTGCGTCTACCAAAAACATTCAGTACTTC.